These 22 T cell receptor beta chains were all obtained from the same sample, sequenced in a study of technical replicates of blood from several donors. Sequenced by immunoSEQ multiplex PCR; TCRdb stores in-frame clones only, minus some. The sample has 90,000 or so clones; just under 95% are singletons. The sample consisted of T cells isolated from PBMCs. These receptors were taken from a human donor in good health.

This clone was seen only once. CDR3 bases: TGTGCCAGCAGTGAACGGGTAGGCAATGGCTACACCTTC. It is translated as CASSERVGNGYTF. The chain combines TRBV2 with TRBJ1-2; no definite D call. V lost 2 bases to trimming and J lost 6 bases, with 10 bases between them. CDR1 is SNHLY and CDR2 is FYNNEI in the germline V gene. The CDR3 runs to 13 residues.

The rearrangement joins TRBV25-1 to TRBJ2-7; TRBD1 matches 9 bases. V was clipped by 2 bases and J by 6 bases; unmatched bases: 5. This CDR3 region has 14 residues. The germline V gene encodes CDR1 MGHDK and CDR2 SYGVNS. The CDR3, as DNA: TGTGCCAGCAGTGAACCGGGACAGGGTGCCGAGCAGTACTTC. It codes for CASSEPGQGAEQYF.

This clone was observed once. This rearrangement joins TRBV19 to TRBJ2-3; 13 positions agree with TRBD2. The germline gives CDR1 LNHDA, CDR2 SQIVND (reference sequence). The V segment lost 6 bases and the J segment 8 bases; nucleotides outside the gene matches: 5. CDR3 length equals 14 residues. The DNA for the CDR3 is TGTGCCAGTAGGACTAGCGGGGGGACTGGTACGCAGTATTTT. Its protein product is CASRTSGGTGTQYF.

The chain recombines TRBV30 with TRBJ1-1; 7 nucleotides match TRBD1. CDR3 length: 13 amino acids. CDR1 is GTSNPN and CDR2 is SVGIG in the germline V gene (reference sequence). J was trimmed by 2 bases and V by 2 bases; bases with no gene match: 2. The CDR3 DNA sequence: TGTGCCTGGAGTAGGGGGCGCAACACTGAAGCTTTCTTT. Amino acids: CAWSRGRNTEAFF.

This chain links TRBV6-5 with TRBJ2-1; D not certain. The CDR3 runs 12 residues. Trimming pared 2 bases from V and 6 bases from J, leaving 5 bases between. In germline, CDR1 is MNHEY, CDR2 SVGAGI. The CDR3 is CASSYGGNEQFF. The CDR3 bases are TGTGCCAGCAGTTACGGCGGCAATGAGCAGTTCTTC.

This rearrangement joins TRBV30 to TRBJ2-7, with D possibly TRBD1 on 5 matching bases. Trimming pared 3 bases from V and 0 bases from J, leaving 9 bases between. The CDR3 runs to 13 residues. From germline, CDR1 is GTSNPN and CDR2 SVGIG (reference sequence). Written as DNA, the CDR3 is TGTGCCTGGAGCATAGACAGCTCCTACGAGCAGTACTTC. This codes for CAWSIDSSYEQYF.

The chain links TRBV10-3 to TRBJ1-3; D may be TRBD1 (5 bases). The CDR3 is 12 amino acids. Germline-derived CDR1 and CDR2 are ENHRY and SYGVKD. V lost 8 bases to trimming and J lost 2 bases, with 7 bases between them. CDR3 in amino acids: CAIQGTGNTIYF. CDR3 bases: TGTGCCATCCAGGGAACTGGAAACACCATATATTTT.

The V and J genes are TRBV5-1 and TRBJ2-7, with TRBD1 identical over 11 bases. The J segment lost 4 bases and the V segment lost 8 bases, leaving 2 bases of the junction unmatched. Per the germline V gene, CDR1 is SGHRS and CDR2 is YFSETQ. This CDR3 has 12 amino acids. The CDR3 bases are TGCGCCAGTGGGACAGGGGGGTACGAGCAGTACTTC. Its protein product is CASGTGGYEQYF.

The chain is built from TRBV4-1 and TRBJ1-4, with 11 positions matching TRBD1. Per the germline V gene, CDR1 is MGHRA and CDR2 is YSYEKL. The length of the CDR3 is 17 residues. V was pared by 4 bases and J by 2 bases, with 6 bases of the junction left unmatched. The CDR3 bases are TGCGCCAGCAGCCGAGGACAGGGGGCTGCGACTAATGAAAAACTGTTTTTT. Translated, it gives CASSRGQGAATNEKLFF.

This chain connects TRBV11-2 to TRBJ1-1, with a possible D match to TRBD1 (6 bases). The germline V gene has CDR1 SGHAT and CDR2 FQNNGV. The CDR3 extends over 14 amino acids. With 4 bases removed from V and 0 bases from J, the gap between germline ends came to 9 bases. Here the CDR3 DNA reads TGTGCCAGCAGCTCACAGGGTTTGAACACTGAAGCTTTCTTT. This translates into CASSSQGLNTEAFF.

The chain recombines TRBV6-5 with TRBJ2-2; TRBD2 might be the D (6 bases). Trimming stripped 6 bases from V and 9 bases from J, with 20 bases between. The CDR3 is 15 amino acids. Germline V gene data show CDR1 as MNHEY and CDR2 as SVGAGI. Written as DNA, the CDR3 is TGTGCCAGCAGAACCGGGACTCCTTGGGCCCGGGAGCTGTTTTTT. It codes for CASRTGTPWARELFF.

The J gene is TRBJ2-7, the V gene TRBV30; TRBD2 matches at 7 bases. This CDR3 comprises 13 residues. CDR1 is GTSNPN, CDR2 SVGIG, per germline (reference sequence). Unmatched junction bases numbered 8, after V lost 7 bases and J lost 2 bases. CDR3 sequence: CAFLSLAAYEQYF. The CDR3 nucleotides read TGTGCCTTTCTAAGTCTAGCGGCCTACGAGCAGTACTTC.

The chain links TRBV6-5 to TRBJ1-1; D gene ambiguous. The CDR3 contains 13 residues. V lost 4 bases and J 7 bases, leaving 13 bases between the germline ends. Per the germline V gene, CDR1 is MNHEY and CDR2 is SVGAGI. CDR3 nucleotides: TGTGCCAGCAGTTTTAAAGTGCAGTATGAAGCTTTCTTT. This codes for CASSFKVQYEAFF.

This chain's CDR3 is CASRLPGSSTDTQYF. The DNA for the CDR3 is TGTGCCAGCAGGTTGCCGGGGTCTAGCACAGATACGCAGTATTTT. The J gene is TRBJ2-3, the V gene TRBV28; D may be TRBD2 (5 bases). V lost 6 bases, J lost 0 bases, and 13 bases lay in between. Per germline, CDR1 MDHEN and CDR2 SYDVKM. The length of the CDR3 is 15 residues.

The rearrangement uses TRBV28 and TRBJ1-1, with 7 bases matching TRBD1. Germline V gene data show CDR1 as MDHEN and CDR2 as SYDVKM. The V gene end was trimmed by 6 bases and the J gene end by 3 bases; junction bases not matched to a gene: 4. This CDR3 has 13 residues. In DNA form, the CDR3 reads TGTGCCAGCAGCCTGGGACAGCACACTGAAGCTTTCTTT. It is translated as CASSLGQHTEAFF.

A few counts support this clone. The rearrangement uses TRBV30 and TRBJ1-1; D gene uncertain. CDR3 length equals 12 residues. V lost 8 bases to trimming and J lost 1 base, with 11 bases between them. Germline CDR1 and CDR2: GTSNPN and SVGIG (reference sequence). The CDR3 reads CARGLTNTEAFF. The DNA for the CDR3 is TGTGCCCGCGGATTGACGAACACTGAAGCTTTCTTT. The full variable domain, in which reference TRBV30 and TRBJ1-1 provide the parts outside the CDR3, is SQTIHQWPATLVQPVGSPLSLECTVEGTSNPNLYWYRQAAGRGLQLLFYSVGIGQISSEVPQNLSASRPQDRQFILSSKKLLLSDSGFYLCARGLTNTEAFFGQGTRLTVV.

A remark on this clone: The junction shows a germline mismatch at one end, possibly a read error. The V gene is TRBV7-7, the J gene TRBJ2-5, with a weak D call TRBD1 (6 bases). Germline V lookup: CDR1 SSHAT, CDR2 FNYEAQ (reference sequence). This CDR3 comprises 16 residues. The CDR3 loop reads CASSLGGQTGSETQYF. CDR3 DNA sequence: TGTGCTAGCAGCTTAGGTGGGCAGACAGGTTCAGAGACCCAGTACTTC.

This clone was seen once. The chain combines TRBV19 with TRBJ2-3; D gene ambiguous. The V gene's germline CDR1 is LNHDA and CDR2 SQIVND (reference sequence). The CDR3 is 16 amino acids. V was pared by 3 bases and J by 3 bases, with 16 bases between. The CDR3 spells CASSIMVASSTDTQYF. CDR3 nucleotides: TGTGCCAGTAGTATTATGGTAGCTAGTAGTACAGATACGCAGTATTTT.

V usage is TRBV5-6 and J usage is TRBJ2-5; no reliable D call. Germline CDR1 reads SGHDT; CDR2 reads YYEEEE. The V gene lost 0 bases and the J gene lost 5 bases, with 11 bases spanning the gap. The CDR3 loop spans 14 amino acids. CDR3 DNA sequence: TGTGCCAGCAGCTTGGGCTCCCTCGGGGAGACCCAGTACTTC. Translation: CASSLGSLGETQYF.

The chain links TRBV7-2 to TRBJ1-2; possibly TRBD1 for D (5 bases). Trimming shortened V by 1 base and J by 8 bases, and 11 bases separated the two germline ends. CDR3 length equals 13 residues. Per the germline V gene, CDR1 is SGHTA and CDR2 is FQGNSA. This CDR3 is CASSLGAGNGYTF. CDR3 nucleotide sequence: TGTGCCAGCAGCTTAGGGGCAGGGAACGGCTACACCTTC.

This sequence joins TRBV7-2 and TRBJ1-2; D gene ambiguous. The germline V gene has CDR1 SGHTA and CDR2 FQGNSA. This CDR3 spans 14 amino acids. Trimming pared 1 base from V and 7 bases from J, leaving 13 bases between. The DNA for the CDR3 is TGTGCCAGCAGCTTAGGCGGGAACTATGGTGGCTACACCTTC. This translates into CASSLGGNYGGYTF.

The CDR3 is CASSLHRRDGYTF. The CDR3 nucleotides are TGTGCCAGCAGCTTGCACCGGAGGGATGGCTACACCTTC. This chain links TRBV7-8 with TRBJ1-2; D not certain. The ends were cut back, 3 bases at V and 6 bases at J, with 11 bases in the middle. CDR1 and CDR2 (germline): SGHVS, FQNEAQ. The CDR3 consists of 13 residues.